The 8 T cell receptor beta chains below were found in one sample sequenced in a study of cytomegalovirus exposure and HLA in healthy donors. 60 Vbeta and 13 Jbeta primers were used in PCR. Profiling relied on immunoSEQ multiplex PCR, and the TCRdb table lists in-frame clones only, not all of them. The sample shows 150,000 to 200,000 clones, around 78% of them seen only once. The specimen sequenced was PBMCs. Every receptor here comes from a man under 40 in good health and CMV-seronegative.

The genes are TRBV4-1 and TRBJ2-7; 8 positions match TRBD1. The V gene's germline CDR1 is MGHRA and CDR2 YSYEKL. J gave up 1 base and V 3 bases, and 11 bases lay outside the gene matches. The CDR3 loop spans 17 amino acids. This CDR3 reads CASSQSTRDRRSYEQYF. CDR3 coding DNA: TGCGCCAGCAGCCAGTCGACCCGGGACAGGCGATCCTACGAGCAGTACTTC.

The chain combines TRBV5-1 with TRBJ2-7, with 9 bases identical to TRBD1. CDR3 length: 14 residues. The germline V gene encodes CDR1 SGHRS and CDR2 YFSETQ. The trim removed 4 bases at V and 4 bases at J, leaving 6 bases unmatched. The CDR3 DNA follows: TGCGCCAGCAGCGTGAGACAGGGGGGTTACGAGCAGTACTTC. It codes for CASSVRQGGYEQYF.

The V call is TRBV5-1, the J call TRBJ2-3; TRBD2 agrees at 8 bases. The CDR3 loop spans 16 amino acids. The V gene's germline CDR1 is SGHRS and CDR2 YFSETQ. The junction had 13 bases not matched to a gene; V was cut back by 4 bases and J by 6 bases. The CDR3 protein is CASSPKTSAHSDTQYF. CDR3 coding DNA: TGCGCCAGCAGCCCCAAGACTAGCGCGCACTCCGATACGCAGTATTTT.

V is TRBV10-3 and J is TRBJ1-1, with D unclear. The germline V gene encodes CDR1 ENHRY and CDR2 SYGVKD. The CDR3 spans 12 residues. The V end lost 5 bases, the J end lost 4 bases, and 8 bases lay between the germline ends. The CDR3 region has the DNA TGTGCCATCAGTCCGCGGGCCACTGAAGCTTTCTTT. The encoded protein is CAISPRATEAFF.

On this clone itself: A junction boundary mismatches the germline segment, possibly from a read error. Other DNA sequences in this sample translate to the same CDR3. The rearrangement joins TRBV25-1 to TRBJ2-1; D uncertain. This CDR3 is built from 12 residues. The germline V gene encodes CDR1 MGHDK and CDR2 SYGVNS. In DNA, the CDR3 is TGCGCCAGCAGTGACCGGTTAGATGAGCAGTTCTTC. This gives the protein CASSDRLDEQFF.

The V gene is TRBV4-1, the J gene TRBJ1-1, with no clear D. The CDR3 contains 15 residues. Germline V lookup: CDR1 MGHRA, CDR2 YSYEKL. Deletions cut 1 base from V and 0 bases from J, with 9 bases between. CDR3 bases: TGCGCCAGCAGCCAAGGGGCAGGAATGAACACTGAAGCTTTCTTT. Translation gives CASSQGAGMNTEAFF.

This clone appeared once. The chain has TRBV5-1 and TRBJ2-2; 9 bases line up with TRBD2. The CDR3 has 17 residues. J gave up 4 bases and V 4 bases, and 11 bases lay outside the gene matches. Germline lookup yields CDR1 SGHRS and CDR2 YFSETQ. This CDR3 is CASSITIAGAGTGELFF. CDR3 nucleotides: TGCGCCAGCAGCATAACTATAGCGGGAGCGGGCACCGGGGAGCTGTTTTTT.

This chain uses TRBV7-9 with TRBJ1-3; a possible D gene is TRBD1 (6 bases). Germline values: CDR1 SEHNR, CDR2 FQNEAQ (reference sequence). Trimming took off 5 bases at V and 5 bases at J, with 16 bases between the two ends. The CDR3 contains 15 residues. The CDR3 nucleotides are TGTGCCAGCAGCCCGTTGGGGGACATTCGAAACACCATATATTTT. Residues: CASSPLGDIRNTIYF.